Presented here are 14 T cell receptor beta chains from one specimen sequenced in a study of blood T cell repertoires in COVID-19. Some clones are missing from TCRdb's copy, which holds only in-frame ones; the method was immunoSEQ multiplex PCR. The sample lists around 76,000 clones; around nine tenths were seen once. The sequenced sample consisted of peripheral blood. These TCRs come from a human donor in a cohort sampled during active COVID-19.

The rearrangement uses TRBV11-2 and TRBJ1-2; TRBD1 agrees at 7 bases. V dropped 0 bases and J dropped 4; count of bases not matched to a gene: 2. CDR3 length equals 14 residues. Germline CDR1 SGHAT, CDR2 FQNNGV. CDR3 coding DNA: TGTGCCAGCAGCTTAGAACCAGGGGGCTATGGCTACACCTTC. It encodes CASSLEPGGYGYTF.

J is TRBJ1-4 and V is TRBV11-2; D possibly corresponds to TRBD1 (5 bases). The CDR3 sequence is 14 residues long. Trimming removed 2 bases at V and 3 bases at J, with 7 bases between. In germline, CDR1 is SGHAT, CDR2 FQNNGV. The CDR3: CASSLQGANEKLFF. The CDR3 bases are TGTGCCAGCAGCTTACAAGGGGCTAATGAAAAACTGTTTTTT.

V usage is TRBV9 and J usage is TRBJ2-5; TRBD1 might be the D (5 bases). This CDR3 comprises 14 residues. Trimming took 0 bases from V and 5 from J, leaving 11 bases between them. Per the germline V gene, CDR1 is SGDLS and CDR2 is YYNGEE. CDR3: CASSVGVGRETQYF. CDR3 DNA sequence: TGTGCCAGCAGCGTAGGGGTGGGGCGGGAGACCCAGTACTTC. Full variable domain (remainder filled in from reference TRBV9 and TRBJ2-5): DSGVTQTPKHLITATGQRVTLRCSPRSGDLSVYWYQQSLDQGLQFLIQYYNGEERAKGNILERFSAQQFPDLHSELNLSSLELGDSALYFCASSVGVGRETQYFGPGTRLLVL.

The count of this clone is one. V gene TRBV11-2 combines with J gene TRBJ2-1; maybe TRBD2 (6 bases). Germline V gene sequence: CDR1 SGHAT, CDR2 FQNNGV. This CDR3 contains 15 residues. The V gene lost 5 bases and the J gene lost 3 bases, with 14 bases spanning the gap. The chain's CDR3 is CASSLGSLNYNEQFF. In DNA, the CDR3 is TGTGCCAGCAGCCTCGGGAGTTTAAACTACAATGAGCAGTTCTTC.

This clone was detected a few times. This chain links TRBV3-1 (or the pseudogene TRBV3-2) with TRBJ2-2, with a tentative D call TRBD2 (6 bases). In germline, CDR1 is LGHDT, CDR2 YNNKEL (reference sequence). The CDR3 has 17 amino acids. V was cut by 4 bases and J by 0 bases, with 15 bases left in between. DNA for the CDR3: TGTGCCAGCAGCCTACAACCGTGGGGGGCGAACACCGGGGAGCTGTTTTTT. Translating gives CASSLQPWGANTGELFF.

This chain connects TRBV11-2 to TRBJ1-3; D is undetermined. The CDR3 is 13 residues long. Germline loops: CDR1 SGHAT, CDR2 FQNNGV. Trimming pared 6 bases from V and 0 bases from J, leaving 6 bases between. In DNA form, the CDR3 reads TGTGCCAGCAGGACGGGCTCTGGAAACACCATATATTTT. This sequence encodes CASRTGSGNTIYF. The full variable domain, with the rest looked up from reference TRBV11-2 and TRBJ1-3, is EAGVAQSPRYKIIEKRQSVAFWCNPISGHATLYWYQQILGQGPKLLIQFQNNGVVDDSQLPKDRFSAERLKGVDSTLKIQPAKLEDSAVYLCASRTGSGNTIYFGEGSWLTVV.

The gene calls are TRBV7-4 and TRBJ2-1; 7 nucleotides match TRBD1. Germline CDR1 is SGHVT and CDR2 is SQSDAQ. The CDR3 totals 17 residues. The junction had 17 bases not matched to a gene; V was cut back by 0 bases and J by 12 bases. The chain's CDR3 is CASSLAVRGRRVQGQFF. The CDR3, as DNA: TGTGCCAGCAGCTTAGCGGTAAGGGGGCGCCGGGTTCAGGGGCAGTTCTTC.

The chain couples TRBV7-2 to TRBJ2-5; 14 bases are shared with TRBD2. With V trimmed by 4 bases and J by 5 bases, 6 bases remained unmatched. Germline V CDR1 and CDR2: SGHTA, FQGNSA. The CDR3 extends over 16 amino acids. CDR3 coding DNA: TGTGCCAGCAGCTACGGACTAGCGGGGGGTGGGGAGACCCAGTACTTC. This codes for CASSYGLAGGGETQYF. The full variable domain, rest sourced from reference TRBV7-2 and TRBJ2-5, is GAGVSQSPSNKVTEKGKDVELRCDPISGHTALYWYRQSLGQGLEFLIYFQGNSAPDKSGLPSDRFSAERTGGSVSTLTIQRTQQEDSAVYLCASSYGLAGGGETQYFGPGTRLLVL.

J is TRBJ1-3 and V is TRBV7-2; D gene unclear. CDR1 is SGHTA and CDR2 is FQGNSA in the germline V gene. V lost 1 base to trimming and J lost 8 bases, with 12 bases between them. CDR3 length: 14 residues. In DNA form, the CDR3 reads TGTGCCAGCAGCTTAGGGGCGGGGTTGTACACCATATATTTT. Protein product: CASSLGAGLYTIYF.

The chain joins TRBV4-1 to TRBJ2-3; 12 bases are a match to TRBD2. V was clipped by 4 bases and J by 5 bases; unmatched bases: 16. Per the germline V gene, CDR1 is MGHRA and CDR2 is YSYEKL. CDR3 length: 19 amino acids. The CDR3 loop reads CASSLTRTSGVAQQDTQYF. As DNA, the CDR3 is TGCGCCAGCAGCCTGACCAGGACTAGCGGGGTTGCCCAACAAGATACGCAGTATTTT.

The chain couples TRBV7-2 to TRBJ2-3; TRBD2 might be the D (5 bases). The CDR3 spans 14 residues. Germline CDR1 is SGHTA and CDR2 is FQGNSA. V lost 5 bases, J lost 4 bases, and 13 bases lay in between. CDR3 in DNA: TGTGCCAGCAGCCCGGGAATTCCACCAGATACGCAGTATTTT. It codes for CASSPGIPPDTQYF.

The chain carries TRBV9 and TRBJ2-6; 8 bases are a match to TRBD2. CDR1 and CDR2 from the germline V gene are SGDLS and YYNGEE. The CDR3 sequence is 16 residues long. Trimming cost V 7 bases and J 0 bases; bases outside gene matches: 6. The CDR3 DNA follows: TGTGCCAGCCGGGCGGGGGGCGACTCTGGGGCCAACGTCCTGACTTTC. Protein sequence: CASRAGGDSGANVLTF.

Worth noting for this clone: Distinct nucleotide sequences in the sample also encode this CDR3. The V and J genes are TRBV24-1 and TRBJ1-5; a possible D gene is TRBD1 (6 bases). Trimming left V 7 bases short and J 0 bases short, with 12 bases between. This CDR3 is built from 15 residues. Germline loops: CDR1 KGHDR, CDR2 SFDVKD. The CDR3 nucleotides read TGTGCCACCAGAAACAGGGATTATAGCAATCAGCCCCAGCATTTT. Translated: CATRNRDYSNQPQHF.

The rearrangement links TRBV6-5 to TRBJ1-2; no definite D call. Trimming shortened V by 2 bases and J by 7 bases, and 17 bases separated the two germline ends. The length of the CDR3 is 15 residues. Germline V gene sequence: CDR1 MNHEY, CDR2 SVGAGI. The CDR3 DNA sequence: TGTGCCAGCAGTTACGTCGGGGTTTTGACGAGTGGCTACACCTTC. It codes for CASSYVGVLTSGYTF.